These 24 T cell receptor beta chains were sequenced from one sample in a study of T cell responses to AZD1222 COVID-19 vaccine. Profiled with immunoSEQ multiplex PCR; TCRdb holds only in-frame clones, not every one. This table has about 120,000 clones, about 90% appearing once. The input for sequencing was peripheral blood, taken 28 days after the second AZD1222 dose. These receptors originate from an adult who received the AZD1222 COVID-19 vaccine.

This clone was detected only once. V is TRBV3-1 (or the pseudogene TRBV3-2) and J is TRBJ1-3; D is unclear. Looked up from germline, CDR1 is LGHDT and CDR2 is YNNKEL (reference sequence). The V and J ends lost 4 bases and 7 bases respectively, with 8 bases between them. The length of the CDR3 is 12 residues. The CDR3 sequence: CASSRSLNTIYF. The CDR3 bases are TGTGCCAGCAGCCGCAGCCTGAACACCATATATTTT.

This sequence joins TRBV18 and TRBJ2-5, with TRBD1 identical over 7 bases. J gave up 5 bases and V 6 bases, and 18 bases lay outside the gene matches. The germline V gene encodes CDR1 KGHSH and CDR2 LQKENI. The CDR3 has 17 residues. The CDR3 protein is CASSSGQQTPTRETQYF. The DNA of the CDR3 is TGTGCCAGCTCGTCGGGACAGCAGACTCCTACCAGGGAGACCCAGTACTTC.

This clone was detected a few times. The V gene is TRBV4-1, the J gene TRBJ2-7, with D hard to call. V lost 1 base to trimming and J lost 9 bases, with 13 bases between them. The CDR3 covers 13 residues. The germline gives CDR1 MGHRA, CDR2 YSYEKL. The CDR3 DNA reads TGCGCCAGCAGCCAAGCGGTTCGAGAATTGCAGTACTTC. This encodes CASSQAVRELQYF.

The chain couples TRBV19 to TRBJ2-3; D is perhaps TRBD1 or TRBD2 (6 bases each). Trimming stripped 7 bases from V and 12 bases from J, with 14 bases between. This CDR3 comprises 11 residues. Germline loops: CDR1 LNHDA, CDR2 SQIVND (reference sequence). The CDR3 DNA reads as TGTGCCAGTACTTCCGGGGGCCCTCAGTATTTT. Residues: CASTSGGPQYF.

The table lists this clone with a few counts. J is TRBJ2-4 and V is TRBV29-1; 11 bases are shared with TRBD1. The germline V gene encodes CDR1 SQVTM and CDR2 ANQGSEA. The junction had 8 bases not matched to a gene; V was cut back by 5 bases and J by 8 bases. The CDR3 runs 14 residues. The CDR3 bases are TGCAGCGTTTCCCACGGACAGGGGGCACACATTCAGTACTTC. It is translated as CSVSHGQGAHIQYF.

The sample holds a few counts of this clone. The chain recombines TRBV27 with TRBJ1-5; 10 bases line up with TRBD1. Losses at the gene ends were 6 bases for V and 5 bases for J; bases not matched to a gene: 4. The CDR3 is 14 residues long. The germline V gene has CDR1 MNHEY and CDR2 SMNVEV (reference sequence). CDR3 in DNA: TGTGCCAGCAGCCCGACAGGGGGCTATCAGCCCCAGCATTTT. Its translation is CASSPTGGYQPQHF.

The DNA for the CDR3 is TGTGCCAGCAGTTTTTCCCGGGACCATAGCACAGATACGCAGTATTTT. Its protein product is CASSFSRDHSTDTQYF. V is TRBV28 and J is TRBJ2-3; D is perhaps TRBD1 or TRBD2 (5 bases each). The germline gives CDR1 MDHEN, CDR2 SYDVKM. V dropped 3 bases and J dropped 0 bases, with 13 bases sitting between them. The CDR3 extends over 16 amino acids.

The CDR3 here is CAWRPGAVGAFF. Written as DNA, the CDR3 is TGTGCCTGGAGGCCGGGGGCGGTCGGAGCTTTCTTT. The chain links TRBV30 to TRBJ1-1; D is possibly TRBD1 (6 bases). The V gene's germline CDR1 is GTSNPN and CDR2 SVGIG (reference sequence). This CDR3 spans 12 amino acids. The V and J ends lost 3 bases and 10 bases respectively, with 15 bases between them. Variable domain in full (rest from reference TRBV30 and TRBJ1-1): SQTIHQWPATLVQPVGSPLSLECTVEGTSNPNLYWYRQAAGRGLQLLFYSVGIGQISSEVPQNLSASRPQDRQFILSSKKLLLSDSGFYLCAWRPGAVGAFFGQGTRLTVV.

The chain links TRBV20-1 to TRBJ2-7; D is possibly TRBD2 (5 bases). The CDR3 contains 11 residues. The ends were cut back, 4 bases at V and 7 bases at J, with 11 bases in the middle. Germline V gene data show CDR1 as DFQATT and CDR2 as SNEGSKA (reference sequence). CDR3 loop: CSAKRAEEQYF. CDR3 in DNA: TGCAGTGCTAAACGAGCGGAGGAGCAGTACTTC.

The chain recombines TRBV10-1 with TRBJ2-2, with D perhaps TRBD2 (6 bases). V was cut by 7 bases and J by 2 bases, with 11 bases left in between. This CDR3 is built from 14 residues. Germline V gene sequence: CDR1 WNHNN, CDR2 SYGVQD (reference sequence). The CDR3 coding sequence is TGCGCCAGCACTGCGGGAAGAAACACCGGGGAGCTGTTTTTT. This codes for CASTAGRNTGELFF.

The chain employs TRBV10-1 and TRBJ2-7; D might be TRBD2 (5 bases). CDR3 size: 12 residues. The germline gives CDR1 WNHNN, CDR2 SYGVQD (reference sequence). V was shortened by 6 bases and J by 2 bases, with 8 bases between the two germline ends. The CDR3 nucleotides read TGCGCCAGCAGCGCCGGGACCTACGAGCAGTACTTC. The encoded protein is CASSAGTYEQYF.

The chain uses TRBV4-2 and TRBJ1-2; D is undetermined. This CDR3 spans 14 amino acids. The V end lost 1 base, the J end lost 2 bases, and 8 bases lay between the germline ends. Germline loops: CDR1 LGHNA, CDR2 YNFKEQ. CDR3 DNA sequence: TGTGCCAGCAGCCAAGCGTCGGGGAACTATGGCTACACCTTC. This encodes CASSQASGNYGYTF.

The CDR3 DNA sequence: TGTGCCAGCAGTTACGGTGAAGGGGATGGAGCTTTCTTT. This gives the protein CASSYGEGDGAFF. This chain joins TRBV6-5 and TRBJ1-1; maybe TRBD1 (5 bases). V shed 2 bases and J shed 10 bases, with 14 bases lying between them. Germline CDR1 MNHEY, CDR2 SVGAGI. CDR3 length: 13 amino acids.

The CDR3 reads CSVEMVREVVETQYF. The CDR3 DNA reads TGCAGCGTTGAAATGGTTCGGGAGGTAGTCGAGACCCAGTACTTC. This chain joins TRBV29-1 and TRBJ2-5; 7 bases align to TRBD2. The length of the CDR3 is 15 residues. The trim removed 2 bases at V and 5 bases at J, leaving 11 bases unmatched. The germline gives CDR1 SQVTM, CDR2 ANQGSEA.

The V call is TRBV5-1, the J call TRBJ1-6, with D perhaps matching TRBD1 (5 bases). V was cut by 4 bases and J by 6 bases, with 17 bases left in between. Germline-derived CDR1 and CDR2 are SGHRS and YFSETQ. This CDR3 spans 16 amino acids. For the CDR3, the DNA is TGCGCCAGCAGCCCGAAGGGGCAGGGTGGTAATTCACCCCTCCACTTT. Translation: CASSPKGQGGNSPLHF.

This chain joins TRBV24-1 and TRBJ2-1, with D uncertain. The CDR3 is 11 amino acids. Trimming took off 9 bases at V and 3 bases at J, with 5 bases between the two ends. Germline CDR1 reads KGHDR; CDR2 reads SFDVKD. The chain's CDR3 is CATQSYNEQFF. The CDR3 nucleotides are TGTGCCACCCAAAGCTACAATGAGCAGTTCTTC.

The chain employs TRBV27 and TRBJ2-2; D is possibly TRBD2 (6 bases). Germline lookup yields CDR1 MNHEY and CDR2 SMNVEV (reference sequence). The length of the CDR3 is 17 residues. Deletions cut 2 bases from V and 5 bases from J, with 18 bases between. The CDR3 here is CASSLTSTSVRTGELFF. For the CDR3, the DNA is TGTGCCAGCAGTTTAACTAGCACATCAGTTCGGACCGGGGAGCTGTTTTTT.

The rearrangement links TRBV7-9 to TRBJ1-6; tentatively, D is TRBD1 (5 bases). Germline loops: CDR1 SEHNR, CDR2 FQNEAQ (reference sequence). The CDR3 extends over 16 amino acids. The V and J ends lost 0 bases and 9 bases respectively, with 15 bases between them. CDR3 region: CASSLAGTLGGSPLHF. In nucleotides, the CDR3 is TGTGCCAGCAGCTTAGCCGGGACCTTGGGGGGTTCACCCCTCCACTTT. The full variable domain, with the rest looked up from reference TRBV7-9 and TRBJ1-6, is DTGVSQNPRHKITKRGQNVTFRCDPISEHNRLYWYRQTLGQGPEFLTYFQNEAQLEKSRLLSDRFSAERPKGSFSTLEIQRTEQGDSAMYLCASSLAGTLGGSPLHFGNGTRLTVT.

This clone was recorded a few times. The genes are TRBV27 and TRBJ2-7, with TRBD2 matching over 8 bases. Germline V gene lookup returns CDR1 MNHEY and CDR2 SMNVEV (reference sequence). V was pared by 5 bases and J by 7 bases, with 19 bases of the junction left unmatched. The CDR3 is made up of 17 amino acids. The CDR3 coding sequence is TGTGCCAGCAGTGCCGTCAAGGGGGGACTAGAAGTTTATGAGCAGTACTTC. It translates to CASSAVKGGLEVYEQYF.

This rearrangement joins TRBV10-3 to TRBJ1-1; 9 bases map to TRBD1. CDR3 length equals 13 residues. CDR1 is ENHRY, CDR2 SYGVKD, per germline. Trimming cost V 6 bases and J 4 bases; bases outside gene matches: 3. CDR3 residues: CAISQQGATEAFF. The CDR3 DNA is TGTGCCATCAGCCAACAGGGGGCCACTGAAGCTTTCTTT.

V gene TRBV21-1 combines with J gene TRBJ1-5. TRBV21-1 is shown as a pseudogene. This CDR3 has 15 amino acids. The CDR3 reads CASSKAGGRCQPQHF. The CDR3 coding sequence is TGTGCCAGCAGCAAAGCTGGGGGGAGATGTCAGCCCCAGCATTTT.

The chain recombines TRBV4-2 with TRBJ2-1; no reliable D call. The germline V gene has CDR1 LGHNA and CDR2 YNFKEQ. The CDR3 consists of 15 residues. Deletions cut 0 bases from V and 6 bases from J, with 12 bases between. The CDR3 bases are TGTGCCAGCAGCCAAGATCGACGTCTAGTCAATGAGCAGTTCTTC. Encoded protein: CASSQDRRLVNEQFF.

The chain links TRBV3-1 (or the pseudogene TRBV3-2) to TRBJ1-5, with a tentative D call TRBD1 (5 bases). CDR3 length equals 14 residues. In germline, CDR1 is LGHDT, CDR2 YNNKEL (reference sequence). V lost 4 bases to trimming and J lost 6 bases, with 13 bases between them. The CDR3 nucleotides read TGTGCCAGCAGCCGGGGGGGGGTTCCTCAGCCCCAGCATTTT. Protein sequence: CASSRGGVPQPQHF.

The chain recombines TRBV6-2 or TRBV6-3 with TRBJ2-1; 9 bases are shared with TRBD2. Germline V lookup: CDR1 MNHEY, CDR2 SVGEGT. V was pared by 2 bases and J by 5 bases, with 13 bases of the junction left unmatched. The CDR3 loop spans 18 amino acids. Here the CDR3 reads CASSYESKKGLADNEQFF. CDR3 nucleotides: TGTGCCAGCAGTTACGAATCCAAAAAGGGACTAGCAGACAATGAGCAGTTCTTC.